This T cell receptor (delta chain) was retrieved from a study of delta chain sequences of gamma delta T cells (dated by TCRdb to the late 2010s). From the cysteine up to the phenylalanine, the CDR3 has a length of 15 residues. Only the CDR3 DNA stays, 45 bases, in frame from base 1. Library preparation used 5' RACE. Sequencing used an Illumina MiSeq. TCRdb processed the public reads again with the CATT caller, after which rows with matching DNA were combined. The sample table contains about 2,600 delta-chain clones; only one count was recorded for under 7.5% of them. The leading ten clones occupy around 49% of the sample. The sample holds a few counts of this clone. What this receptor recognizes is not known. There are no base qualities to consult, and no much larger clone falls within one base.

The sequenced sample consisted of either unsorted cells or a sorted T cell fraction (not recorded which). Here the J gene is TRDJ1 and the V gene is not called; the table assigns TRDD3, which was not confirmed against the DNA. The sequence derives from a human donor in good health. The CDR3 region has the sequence CSVLGERGYLDKLIF. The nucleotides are TGTTCCGTTCTTGGGGAACGGGGATACCTCGATAAACTCATCTTT.